The sequence of this T cell receptor beta chain was determined in a study of OX40 agonist ivuxolimab in advanced cancers. A word on this clone: The antigen remains unidentified.

Germline-derived CDR1 and CDR2 are LGHNA and YSLEER. V lost 0 bases and J lost 9, with 24 bases in between. This CDR3 comprises 18 residues. Study-level findings and limits: Partial responders receiving 0.1-3.0 mg/kg showed among the lowest clonal expansion.

Clones were sequenced by immunoSEQ multiplex PCR, and TCRdb holds only the in-frame ones, with some missing. The data hold 150,000 to 190,000 clones, with around 94% observed a single time. This chain links TRBV4-3 with TRBJ2-1; D is possibly TRBD2 (7 bases). The specimen comprised CD4+ or CD8+ T cells sorted from blood, sampled in a trial of the OX40 agonist ivuxolimab. This receptor was taken from an adult with an advanced solid tumor such as melanoma, head and neck, liver or kidney cancer. The CDR3 sequence: CASSQDRISGAGGGEQFF. The CDR3 DNA follows: TGCGCCAGCAGCCAAGATCGCATAAGCGGGGCCGGAGGGGGTGAGCAGTTCTTC.